This T cell receptor (beta chain) was recorded in a study of T cell changes during pregnancy in multiple sclerosis. Profiled with immunoSEQ multiplex PCR; TCRdb holds only in-frame clones, not every one. The data show tens of thousands of clones, under 95% seen once. The CDR3 is made up of 14 amino acids. Trimming removed 7 bases from V and 5 bases from J, with 15 bases in between. The germline gives CDR1 LNHDA, CDR2 SQIVND (reference sequence). The J gene is TRBJ1-5, the V gene TRBV19; D uncertain. The source of this sequence is a female donor in good health, enrolled as a control in a pregnancy study. The specimen was peripheral blood, collected in the third trimester of pregnancy. The CDR3 bases are TGTGCCAGTATCGTCAGGCCGGGGTATCAGCCCCAGCATTTT. Protein sequence: CASIVRPGYQPQHF.